Each of the 19 T cell receptor beta chains below was sequenced from the same sample in a study of cytomegalovirus exposure and HLA in healthy donors. The assay was immunoSEQ multiplex PCR, and TCRdb's table has in-frame clones only and misses some. The sample records 100,000 to 150,000 clones, 89% being singletons. Sequenced input: PBMCs. These TCRs come from a woman aged 18-29 years in good health and CMV-seronegative.

This clone appeared once. V usage is TRBV2 and J usage is TRBJ1-6; 9 nucleotides agree with TRBD1. CDR1 SNHLY and CDR2 FYNNEI come from the germline V gene. The CDR3 sequence is 14 residues long. The trim removed 7 bases at V and 9 bases at J, leaving 7 bases unmatched. DNA for the CDR3: TGTGCCAGCATGGGACAGGGTTTCGGTTCACCCCTCCACTTT. The encoded protein is CASMGQGFGSPLHF. Together with reference TRBV2 and TRBJ1-6, the CDR3 gives the full variable domain: EPEVTQTPSHQVTQMGQEVILRCVPISNHLYFYWYRQILGQKVEFLVSFYNNEISEKSEIFDDQFSVERPDGSNFTLKIRSTKLEDSAMYFCASMGQGFGSPLHFGNGTRLTVT.

The V call is TRBV7-9, the J call TRBJ1-5; TRBD1 might be the D (5 bases). Trimming stripped 1 base from V and 4 bases from J, with 11 bases between. In germline, CDR1 is SEHNR, CDR2 FQNEAQ (reference sequence). The CDR3 totals 15 residues. The CDR3 DNA reads TGTGCCAGCAGCTTAGTGGGGGGAGAGAATCAGCCCCAGCATTTT. Protein sequence: CASSLVGGENQPQHF.

This chain links TRBV19 with TRBJ1-5; TRBD1 agrees at 8 bases. The trim removed 4 bases at V and 7 bases at J, leaving 3 bases unmatched. Germline-derived CDR1 and CDR2 are LNHDA and SQIVND (reference sequence). This CDR3 is 13 amino acids long. Here the CDR3 reads CASSTRGRQPQHF. In DNA form, the CDR3 reads TGTGCCAGTAGTACCAGGGGGCGGCAGCCCCAGCATTTT. The whole variable domain, remainder taken from reference TRBV19 and TRBJ1-5, is DGGITQSPKYLFRKEGQNVTLSCEQNLNHDAMYWYRQDPGQGLRLIYYSQIVNDFQKGDIAEGYSVSREKKESFPLTVTSAQKNPTAFYLCASSTRGRQPQHFGDGTRLSIL.

The CDR3 nucleotides are TGTGCCAGTAGTATCTATTATAGCAATCAGCCCCAGCATTTT. It specifies CASSIYYSNQPQHF. V and J are TRBV19 and TRBJ1-5; unclear D gene. With 3 bases removed from V and 0 bases from J, the gap between germline ends came to 6 bases. Germline loops: CDR1 LNHDA, CDR2 SQIVND (reference sequence). The CDR3 loop spans 14 amino acids.

A few counts support this clone. V gene TRBV6-4 combines with J gene TRBJ2-1; weak D call: TRBD2 (7 bases). The CDR3 runs 15 residues. Germline V lookup: CDR1 MRHNA, CDR2 SNTAGT. With 3 bases removed from V and 7 bases from J, the gap between germline ends came to 16 bases. CDR3 nucleotides: TGTGCCAGCAGTGATGTCGGGGGGCAAGCTAATGAGCAGTTCTTC. Its protein product is CASSDVGGQANEQFF.

This sequence joins TRBV11-2 and TRBJ2-1; 11 nucleotides agree with TRBD2. The germline V gene has CDR1 SGHAT and CDR2 FQNNGV. This CDR3 contains 15 residues. V shed 5 bases and J 9 bases; nucleotides not matched to a gene: 9. CDR3 in DNA: TGTGCCAGCAGCCCCGCGATAGCGGGGGGGACTGAGCAGTTCTTC. Protein: CASSPAIAGGTEQFF.

The chain joins TRBV28 to TRBJ2-3; 7 bases are a match to TRBD2. CDR3 length: 15 amino acids. J gave up 0 bases and V 3 bases, and 3 bases lay outside the gene matches. Looked up from germline, CDR1 is MDHEN and CDR2 is SYDVKM. For the CDR3, the DNA is TGTGCCAGCAGTTTCCGTAGCGGGAGCACAGATACGCAGTATTTT. Its translation is CASSFRSGSTDTQYF.

CDR3 sequence (DNA): TGTGCCAGCAGTCGACTAGCGTCCTACAATGAGCAGTTCTTC. Translating gives CASSRLASYNEQFF. V and J are TRBV2 and TRBJ2-1, with 8 nucleotides matching TRBD2. CDR3 length: 14 amino acids. The V gene's germline CDR1 is SNHLY and CDR2 FYNNEI. J was trimmed by 1 base and V by 5 bases; bases with no gene match: 1. The full variable domain, with the rest looked up from reference TRBV2 and TRBJ2-1, is EPEVTQTPSHQVTQMGQEVILRCVPISNHLYFYWYRQILGQKVEFLVSFYNNEISEKSEIFDDQFSVERPDGSNFTLKIRSTKLEDSAMYFCASSRLASYNEQFFGPGTRLTVL.

This chain links TRBV11-2 with TRBJ1-1; 7 bases are shared with TRBD1. V trimming: 5 bases; J trimming: 3 bases; junction bases outside the gene matches: 3. This CDR3 has 13 residues. Germline V lookup: CDR1 SGHAT, CDR2 FQNNGV. The CDR3 region has the DNA TGTGCCAGCAGCCTAACAGGGGACACTGAAGCTTTCTTT. Translating it yields CASSLTGDTEAFF.

This clone was recorded only once. The chain combines TRBV7-9 with TRBJ2-7; 7 bases map to TRBD1. The V and J ends lost 1 base and 5 bases, in that order; junction bases with no gene match: 5. Germline-derived CDR1 and CDR2 are SEHNR and FQNEAQ (reference sequence). This CDR3 has 14 amino acids. The CDR3 sequence: CASSLDLQGNEQYV. CDR3 DNA: TGTGCCAGCAGCTTAGACTTACAGGGGAACGAGCAGTACGTC.

This rearrangement joins TRBV5-1 to TRBJ1-2; the D gene is possibly TRBD1 (6 bases). Trimming removed 3 bases at V and 7 bases at J, with 22 bases between. CDR1 and CDR2 from the germline V gene are SGHRS and YFSETQ. The CDR3 runs 16 residues. This CDR3 reads CASSYSPEERGFGYTF. DNA for the CDR3: TGCGCCAGCAGCTACTCTCCTGAAGAAAGGGGGTTTGGCTACACCTTC.

V is TRBV5-1 and J is TRBJ1-2; 9 bases are shared with TRBD1. V was pared by 5 bases and J by 7 bases, with 12 bases of the junction left unmatched. The V gene's germline CDR1 is SGHRS and CDR2 YFSETQ. This CDR3 contains 15 residues. The chain's CDR3 is CASSRLEQGAFGYTF. CDR3 sequence (DNA): TGCGCCAGCAGTCGACTCGAACAGGGGGCCTTTGGCTACACCTTC.

This clone was observed a single time. The genes are TRBV6-5 and TRBJ1-6, with 7 bases fitting TRBD1. Looked up from germline, CDR1 is MNHEY and CDR2 is SVGAGI. The V and J ends lost 0 bases and 10 bases, in that order; junction bases with no gene match: 6. CDR3 length: 15 residues. The CDR3 nucleotides are TGTGCCAGCAGTTACTCAGGGGGCTCGAAGTCACCCCTCCACTTT. Amino acids: CASSYSGGSKSPLHF.

This chain links TRBV7-2 with TRBJ1-5; 7 nucleotides match TRBD1. The germline V gene encodes CDR1 SGHTA and CDR2 FQGNSA. J gave up 5 bases and V 5 bases, and 3 bases lay outside the gene matches. The CDR3 runs to 13 residues. The CDR3 DNA is TGTGCCAGCAGCAAAACAGGGGATCAGCCCCAGCATTTT. Translating gives CASSKTGDQPQHF.

The chain recombines TRBV2 with TRBJ2-5; possibly TRBD2 for D (5 bases). The CDR3 is 13 residues long. Germline V gene lookup returns CDR1 SNHLY and CDR2 FYNNEI. The germline V and J ends were trimmed by 8 bases and 2 bases, with 12 bases remaining between them. CDR3 residues: CASAEGGQETQYF. As DNA, the CDR3 is TGTGCCAGCGCCGAGGGCGGACAAGAGACCCAGTACTTC. The variable domain in full, with the rest retrieved from reference TRBV2 and TRBJ2-5, is EPEVTQTPSHQVTQMGQEVILRCVPISNHLYFYWYRQILGQKVEFLVSFYNNEISEKSEIFDDQFSVERPDGSNFTLKIRSTKLEDSAMYFCASAEGGQETQYFGPGTRLLVL.

The chain carries TRBV29-1 and TRBJ1-1; D may be TRBD1 (5 bases). V shed 7 bases and J shed 3 bases, with 15 bases lying between them. Germline V lookup: CDR1 SQVTM, CDR2 ANQGSEA. The CDR3 covers 13 residues. The CDR3 loop is CSGQRGGDTEAFF. The CDR3 DNA sequence: TGCAGCGGACAGCGGGGAGGCGACACTGAAGCTTTCTTT.

J is TRBJ1-1 and V is TRBV13; D gene uncertain. Trimming shortened V by 8 bases and J by 6 bases, and 22 bases separated the two germline ends. This CDR3 comprises 15 residues. Germline CDR1 is PRHDT and CDR2 is FYEKMQ (reference sequence). The CDR3: CASGFGSAPGAEAFF. The CDR3 region has the DNA TGTGCCAGCGGTTTTGGGAGCGCCCCAGGCGCTGAAGCTTTCTTT.

This clone appeared once. The chain employs TRBV20-1 and TRBJ1-1; possible D gene TRBD1, 6 bases. V dropped 6 bases and J dropped 8 bases, with 13 bases sitting between them. Germline CDR1 reads DFQATT; CDR2 reads SNEGSKA (reference sequence). The CDR3 runs to 11 residues. CDR3 amino acids: CSAERDREAFF. The CDR3 region has the DNA TGCAGTGCCGAACGAGACAGGGAAGCTTTCTTT.

The chain joins TRBV6-1 to TRBJ1-5; D gene unclear. V was clipped by 6 bases and J by 0 bases, with 9 bases between them. CDR1 MNHNS and CDR2 SASEGT come from the germline V gene. The CDR3 has 14 amino acids. The CDR3 sequence is CASREEYSNQPQHF. The CDR3 coding sequence is TGTGCCAGCAGGGAGGAGTATAGCAATCAGCCCCAGCATTTT.